The 13 T cell receptor beta chains below were found in one sample sequenced in a study of CD8+ T cells in alopecia areata. Reverse transcription of extracted RNA yielded cDNA, which provided the sequencing template. Data came from immunoSEQ multiplex PCR; TCRdb stores just in-frame clones and leaves some out. The table has approximately 150,000 clones, about half seen once. The specimen comprised CD4+ T cells sorted from blood, sampled at week 0. These receptors came from a human donor with alopecia areata.

V usage is TRBV28 and J usage is TRBJ2-1, with 10 bases fitting TRBD2. CDR3 size: 20 residues. After removal of 4 bases from V and 7 bases from J, the junction contained 22 bases not matched to a gene. Germline V gene lookup returns CDR1 MDHEN and CDR2 SYDVKM. CDR3 DNA: TGTGCCAGCAGTTCCGCGCTTTTGCTAGCGGGAGAGCAAAAAGGGAATGAGCAGTTCTTC. Protein product: CASSSALLLAGEQKGNEQFF.

This chain connects TRBV29-1 to TRBJ1-1; TRBD1 might be the D (5 bases). The CDR3 spans 13 residues. Germline CDR1 is SQVTM and CDR2 is ANQGSEA. Trimming shortened V by 0 bases and J by 4 bases, and 9 bases separated the two germline ends. CDR3: CSVEDRRATEAFF. The CDR3, as DNA: TGCAGCGTTGAAGATCGCAGGGCCACTGAAGCTTTCTTT.

This clone occurred many times. The CDR3 coding sequence is TGCGCCAGCAGTCTATCCGGGGGAGACTGGGAGACCCAGTACTTC. Protein product: CASSLSGGDWETQYF. V and J are TRBV5-1 and TRBJ2-5, with a weak D call TRBD2 (6 bases). The germline V gene has CDR1 SGHRS and CDR2 YFSETQ. The CDR3 loop spans 15 amino acids. V lost 5 bases to trimming and J lost 5 bases, with 19 bases between them.

Regarding this clone: Other DNA variants within this sample encode the same CDR3. This chain joins TRBV29-1 and TRBJ2-7; 8 positions agree with TRBD1. V was pared by 7 bases and J by 0 bases, with 5 bases of the junction left unmatched. The length of the CDR3 is 13 residues. Germline loops: CDR1 SQVTM, CDR2 ANQGSEA. This CDR3 is CSGQGQGSYEQYF. In DNA, the CDR3 is TGCAGCGGTCAAGGACAGGGCTCCTACGAGCAGTACTTC.

CDR3 coding DNA: TGTGCCAGCTCAACAGCCCTAGAGTACGAGCAGTACTTC. Its translation: CASSTALEYEQYF. This chain connects TRBV18 to TRBJ2-7; D ambiguous. Per the germline V gene, CDR1 is KGHSH and CDR2 is LQKENI. CDR3 length equals 13 residues. Trimming cost V 5 bases and J 4 bases, with 12 bases left between them.

This chain joins TRBV11-2 and TRBJ2-5; 8 positions match TRBD1. J was trimmed by 7 bases and V by 5 bases; bases with no gene match: 18. The CDR3 runs 17 residues. Germline lookup yields CDR1 SGHAT and CDR2 FQNNGV. The CDR3 sequence: CASSLQSPTGASGTQYF. For the CDR3, the DNA is TGTGCCAGCAGCCTTCAATCCCCGACAGGGGCCTCCGGGACCCAGTACTTC. The whole variable domain, remainder taken from reference TRBV11-2 and TRBJ2-5, is EAGVAQSPRYKIIEKRQSVAFWCNPISGHATLYWYQQILGQGPKLLIQFQNNGVVDDSQLPKDRFSAERLKGVDSTLKIQPAKLEDSAVYLCASSLQSPTGASGTQYFGPGTRLLVL.

This rearrangement joins TRBV14 to TRBJ2-2, with 7 nucleotides matching TRBD2. CDR3 length: 15 residues. V shed 1 base and J 4 bases; nucleotides not matched to a gene: 3. Germline-derived CDR1 and CDR2 are SGHDN and FVKESK. The CDR3 reads CASSQGGSVTGELFF. CDR3 nucleotides: TGTGCCAGCAGCCAAGGCGGGAGTGTCACCGGGGAGCTGTTTTTT.

This chain links TRBV4-3 with TRBJ2-2; D possibly corresponds to TRBD2 (7 bases). Germline values: CDR1 LGHNA, CDR2 YSLEER. The length of the CDR3 is 14 residues. Trimming shortened V by 4 bases and J by 6 bases, and 12 bases separated the two germline ends. CDR3 sequence: CASSLLGGAGELFF. The CDR3 DNA sequence: TGCGCCAGCAGCCTCCTAGGGGGGGCCGGGGAGCTGTTTTTT.

This clone was seen only a few times. The V and J genes are TRBV19 and TRBJ1-5; tentative D call: TRBD1 (6 bases). Germline V CDR1 and CDR2: LNHDA, SQIVND (reference sequence). CDR3 length: 17 amino acids. V was trimmed by 4 bases and J by 0 bases, leaving 16 bases between them. The CDR3 sequence: CASSKWGQYLSNQPQHF. In DNA form, the CDR3 reads TGTGCCAGTAGTAAGTGGGGACAATACCTTAGCAATCAGCCCCAGCATTTT.

The gene calls are TRBV27 and TRBJ1-1; D is uncertain. Germline CDR1 reads MNHEY; CDR2 reads SMNVEV (reference sequence). V was shortened by 3 bases and J by 5 bases, with 16 bases between the two germline ends. The CDR3 sequence is 15 residues long. DNA of the CDR3: TGTGCCAGCAGTTTCTCTAGGGCAGGATATACTGAAGCTTTCTTT. The encoded protein is CASSFSRAGYTEAFF.

The chain recombines TRBV7-3 with TRBJ2-2; D gene uncertain. V was clipped by 1 base and J by 7 bases, with 10 bases between them. The CDR3 is 14 residues long. Germline values: CDR1 SGHTA, CDR2 FQGTGA. For the CDR3, the DNA is TGTGCCAGCAGCTTAATTAGTATAGGCGGGGAGCTGTTTTTT. Translating gives CASSLISIGGELFF.

This clone has only a few counts. This chain links TRBV28 with TRBJ1-5; D is undetermined. Germline CDR1 MDHEN, CDR2 SYDVKM. This CDR3 comprises 15 residues. Deletions cut 6 bases from V and 4 bases from J, with 16 bases between. In nucleotides, the CDR3 is TGTGCCAGCAGCCCCTCCCAGGCGGGAAATCAGCCCCAGCATTTT. Amino acid sequence: CASSPSQAGNQPQHF.

CDR3 amino acids: CSSRDSANTGELFF. DNA for the CDR3: TGCAGCTCCCGGGACAGCGCGAACACCGGGGAGCTGTTTTTT. J is TRBJ2-2 and V is TRBV29-1; 7 bases are shared with TRBD1. From germline, CDR1 is SQVTM and CDR2 ANQGSEA. The CDR3 covers 14 residues. The V segment lost 8 bases and the J segment 0 bases; nucleotides outside the gene matches: 6.